The 5 T cell receptor beta chains listed next were all sequenced from one sample in a study of CD8 T cells in Susac syndrome. RNA totalling 0.5 to 1 ug underwent reverse transcription with random hexamers. TCRdb recomputed calls from the immunoSEQ multiplex PCR reads with MiXCR, one row per CDR3 protein. The profile covers 120,000 or so distinct CDR3 sequences, with roughly 94% appearing a single time and around 0.28% taken by the ten largest. The specimen sequenced was CD8+ T cells from PBMCs. The receptors derive from a human donor with Susac syndrome.

The rearrangement links TRBV11-2 to TRBJ2-7, with a possible D match to TRBD2 (5 bases). Looked up from germline, CDR1 is SGHAT and CDR2 is FQNNGV. The CDR3 has 13 residues. V shed 3 bases and J shed 3 bases, with 9 bases lying between them. The CDR3 sequence is CASSFPGDYEQYF. In DNA, the CDR3 is TGTGCCAGCAGCTTCCCCGGGGACTACGAGCAGTACTTC.

The V call is TRBV30, the J call TRBJ2-3, with D perhaps assigned TRBD1 or TRBD2 (5 bases each). This CDR3 is 14 amino acids long. The germline V gene has CDR1 GTSNPN and CDR2 SVGIG (reference sequence). V lost 0 bases to trimming and J lost 2 bases, with 9 bases between them. The CDR3 DNA follows: TGTGCCTGGAGTGTTTCCGGGACCACAGATACGCAGTATTTT. Protein product: CAWSVSGTTDTQYF.

The CDR3 region is CASSQGHLTGNTIYF. DNA for the CDR3: TGTGCCAGCAGCCAGGGGCATCTGACTGGAAACACCATATATTTT. V and J are TRBV7-3 and TRBJ1-3, with a tentative D call TRBD1 (6 bases). CDR3 length equals 15 residues. Trimming cost V 5 bases and J 2 bases, with 13 bases left between them. Germline CDR1 and CDR2: SGHTA and FQGTGA.

The table lists this clonotype with a count of one. This chain links TRBV12-3 or TRBV12-4 with TRBJ2-7; no reliable D call. V lost 3 bases, J lost 2 bases, and 8 bases lay in between. The CDR3 runs to 13 residues. The DNA of the CDR3 is TGTGCCAGCAGTTTCCAGAGTCCCTACGAGCAGTACTTC. This gives the protein CASSFQSPYEQYF.

The chain is built from TRBV27 and TRBJ2-1, with D possibly being TRBD1 (6 bases). Germline V gene sequence: CDR1 MNHEY, CDR2 SMNVEV (reference sequence). The CDR3 sequence is 15 residues long. V was clipped by 6 bases and J by 0 bases, with 12 bases between them. The CDR3 spells CASRNTGRSYNEQFF. CDR3 nucleotides: TGTGCCAGCAGAAACACAGGGCGCTCCTACAATGAGCAGTTCTTC.